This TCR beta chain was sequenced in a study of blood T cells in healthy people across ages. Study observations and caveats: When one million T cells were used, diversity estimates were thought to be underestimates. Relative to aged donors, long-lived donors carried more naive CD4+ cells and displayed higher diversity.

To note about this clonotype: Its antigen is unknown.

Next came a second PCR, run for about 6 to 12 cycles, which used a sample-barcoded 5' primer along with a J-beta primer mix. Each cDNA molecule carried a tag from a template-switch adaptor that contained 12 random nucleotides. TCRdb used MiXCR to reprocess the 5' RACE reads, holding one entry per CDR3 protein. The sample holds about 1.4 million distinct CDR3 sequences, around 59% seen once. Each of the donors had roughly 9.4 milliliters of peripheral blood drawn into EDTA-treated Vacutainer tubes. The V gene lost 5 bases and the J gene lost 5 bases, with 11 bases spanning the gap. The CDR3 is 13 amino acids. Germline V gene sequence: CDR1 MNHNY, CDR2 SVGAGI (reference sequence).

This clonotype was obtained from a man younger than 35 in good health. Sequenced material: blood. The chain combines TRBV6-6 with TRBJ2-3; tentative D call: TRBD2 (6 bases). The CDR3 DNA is TGTGCCAGCAGTAGGGACTTCGGAGATACGCAGTATTTT. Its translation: CASSRDFGDTQYF.